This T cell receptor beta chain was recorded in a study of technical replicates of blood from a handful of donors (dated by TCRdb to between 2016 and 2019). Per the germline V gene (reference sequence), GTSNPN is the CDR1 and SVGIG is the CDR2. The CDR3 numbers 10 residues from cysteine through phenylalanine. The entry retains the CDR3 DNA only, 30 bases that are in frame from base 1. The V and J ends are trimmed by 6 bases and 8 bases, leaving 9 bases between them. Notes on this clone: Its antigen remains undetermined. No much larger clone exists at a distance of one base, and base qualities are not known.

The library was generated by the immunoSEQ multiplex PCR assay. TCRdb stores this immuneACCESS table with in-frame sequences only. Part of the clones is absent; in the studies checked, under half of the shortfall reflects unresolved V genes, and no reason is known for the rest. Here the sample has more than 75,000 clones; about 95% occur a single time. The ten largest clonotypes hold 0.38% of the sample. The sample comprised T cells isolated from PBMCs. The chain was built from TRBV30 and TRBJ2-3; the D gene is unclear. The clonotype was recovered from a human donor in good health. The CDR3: CACQTGTQYF. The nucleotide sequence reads TGTGCCTGCCAAACGGGTACGCAGTATTTT.